This record covers a single TCR beta chain. The source of the sample is a study of blood T cell repertoires in COVID-19. Only in-frame clones appear in the TCRdb table, and some are missing; sequencing was by immunoSEQ multiplex PCR. The table has more than 200,000 clones, about 85% seen once. The TCR was taken from a man between 18 and 35 years old with active or convalescent COVID-19. Sequences were obtained from peripheral blood.

In DNA, the CDR3 is TGCGCCAGCAGCTTGGAGGGGCAGAGAGCTAACTATGGCTACACCTTC. Translated, it gives CASSLEGQRANYGYTF. The genes are TRBV5-1 and TRBJ1-2, with D tentatively TRBD1 (5 bases). The germline gives CDR1 SGHRS, CDR2 YFSETQ. V lost 0 bases, J lost 0 bases, and 12 bases lay in between. The CDR3 extends over 16 amino acids.